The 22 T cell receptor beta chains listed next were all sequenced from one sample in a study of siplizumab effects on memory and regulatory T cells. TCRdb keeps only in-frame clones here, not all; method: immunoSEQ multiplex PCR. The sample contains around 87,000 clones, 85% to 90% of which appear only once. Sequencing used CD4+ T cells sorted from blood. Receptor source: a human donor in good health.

This CDR3 is CASRLGQQETQYF. The CDR3 nucleotides read TGTGCCAGCAGGCTGGGACAGCAAGAGACCCAGTACTTC. The gene calls are TRBV7-2 and TRBJ2-5; 7 bases agree with TRBD1. Germline trimming cut 6 bases from V and 2 bases from J; bases unmatched to any gene: 3. This CDR3 spans 13 amino acids. CDR1 is SGHTA and CDR2 is FQGNSA in the germline V gene.

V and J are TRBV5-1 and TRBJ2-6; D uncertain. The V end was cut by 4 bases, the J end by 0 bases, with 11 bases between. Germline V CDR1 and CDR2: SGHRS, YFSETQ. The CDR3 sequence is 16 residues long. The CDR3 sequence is CASSQREFSGANVLTF. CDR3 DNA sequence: TGCGCCAGCAGCCAGAGAGAGTTCTCTGGGGCCAACGTCCTGACTTTC.

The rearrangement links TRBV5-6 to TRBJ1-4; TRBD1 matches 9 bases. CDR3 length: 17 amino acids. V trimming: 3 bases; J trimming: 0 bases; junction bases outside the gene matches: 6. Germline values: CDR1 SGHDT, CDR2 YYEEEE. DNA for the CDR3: TGTGCCAGCAGCTCGGGACAGGGAGTGACAACTAATGAAAAACTGTTTTTT. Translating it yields CASSSGQGVTTNEKLFF.

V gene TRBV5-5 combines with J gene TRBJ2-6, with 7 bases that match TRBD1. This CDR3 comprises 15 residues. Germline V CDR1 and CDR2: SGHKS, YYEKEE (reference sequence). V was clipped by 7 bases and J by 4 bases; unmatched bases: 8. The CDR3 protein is CASSTGVRGANVLTF. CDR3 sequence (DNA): TGTGCCAGCTCCACAGGGGTGAGAGGGGCCAACGTCCTGACTTTC.

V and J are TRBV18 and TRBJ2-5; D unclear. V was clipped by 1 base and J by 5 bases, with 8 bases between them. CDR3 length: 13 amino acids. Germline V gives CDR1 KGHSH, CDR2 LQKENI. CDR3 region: CASSPQGSETQYF. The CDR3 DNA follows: TGTGCCAGCTCACCACAGGGTTCGGAGACCCAGTACTTC.

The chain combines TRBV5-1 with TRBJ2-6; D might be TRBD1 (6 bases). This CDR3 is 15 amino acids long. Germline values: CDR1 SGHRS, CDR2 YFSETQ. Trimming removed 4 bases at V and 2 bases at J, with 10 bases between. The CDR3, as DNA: TGCGCCAGCAGCCAGGCAGGGGCTGGGGCCAACGTCCTGACTTTC. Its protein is CASSQAGAGANVLTF.

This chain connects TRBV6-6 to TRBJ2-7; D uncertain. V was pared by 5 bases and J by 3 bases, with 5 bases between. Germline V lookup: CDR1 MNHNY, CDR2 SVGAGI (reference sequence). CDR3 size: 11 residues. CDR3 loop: CASSEYYEQYF. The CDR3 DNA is TGTGCCAGCAGTGAATACTACGAGCAGTACTTC.

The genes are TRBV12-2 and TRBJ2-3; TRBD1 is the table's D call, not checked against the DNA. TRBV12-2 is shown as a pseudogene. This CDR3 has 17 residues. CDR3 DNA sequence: TGTGCAAGTCGCTTATTGGGTCCGGACAGGGGCACAGATACGCAGTATTTT. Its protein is CASRLLGPDRGTDTQYF.

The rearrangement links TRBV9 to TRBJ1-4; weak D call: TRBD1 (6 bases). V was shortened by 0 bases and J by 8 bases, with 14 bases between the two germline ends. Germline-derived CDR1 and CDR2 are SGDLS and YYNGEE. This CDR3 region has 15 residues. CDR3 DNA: TGTGCCAGCAGCGTAGTGGGCAGGGGTGGCGAAAAACTGTTTTTT. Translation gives CASSVVGRGGEKLFF.

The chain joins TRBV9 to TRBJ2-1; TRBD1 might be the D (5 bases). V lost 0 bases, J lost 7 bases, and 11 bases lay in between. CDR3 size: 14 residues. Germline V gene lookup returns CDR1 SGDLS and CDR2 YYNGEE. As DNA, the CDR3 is TGTGCCAGCAGCGTAGTGGCAGGGTGGAATGAGCAGTTCTTC. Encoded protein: CASSVVAGWNEQFF.

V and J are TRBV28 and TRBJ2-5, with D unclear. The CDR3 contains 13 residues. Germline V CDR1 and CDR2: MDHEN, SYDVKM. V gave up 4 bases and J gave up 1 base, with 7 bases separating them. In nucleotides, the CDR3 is TGTGCCAGCAGTTATCCGGCCCAAGAGACCCAGTACTTC. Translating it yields CASSYPAQETQYF.

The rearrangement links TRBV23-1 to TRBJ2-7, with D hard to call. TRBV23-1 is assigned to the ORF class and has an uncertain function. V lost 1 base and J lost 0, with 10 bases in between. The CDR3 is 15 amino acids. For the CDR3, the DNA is TGCGCCAGCAGTCAATGGTTAAAGACCTCCTACGAGCAGTACTTC. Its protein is CASSQWLKTSYEQYF.

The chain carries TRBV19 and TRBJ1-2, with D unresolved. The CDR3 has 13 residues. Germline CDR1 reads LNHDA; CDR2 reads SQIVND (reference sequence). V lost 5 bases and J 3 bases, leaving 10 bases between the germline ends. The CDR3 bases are TGTGCCAGTAGTCTCCTCGGGGACTATGGCTACACCTTC. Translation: CASSLLGDYGYTF.

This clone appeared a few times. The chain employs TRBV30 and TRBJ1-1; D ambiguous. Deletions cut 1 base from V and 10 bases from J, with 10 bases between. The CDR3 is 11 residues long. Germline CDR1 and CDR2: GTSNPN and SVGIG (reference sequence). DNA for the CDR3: TGTGCCTGGAGTGCCACCTTTGGAGCTTTCTTT. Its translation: CAWSATFGAFF.

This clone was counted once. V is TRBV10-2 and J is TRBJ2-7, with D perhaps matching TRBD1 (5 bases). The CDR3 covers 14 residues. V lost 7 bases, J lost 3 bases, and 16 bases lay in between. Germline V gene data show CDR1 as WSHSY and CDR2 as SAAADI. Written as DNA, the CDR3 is TGCGCCAGCAAGATAGAGGACATAGGCTACGAGCAGTACTTC. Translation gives CASKIEDIGYEQYF.

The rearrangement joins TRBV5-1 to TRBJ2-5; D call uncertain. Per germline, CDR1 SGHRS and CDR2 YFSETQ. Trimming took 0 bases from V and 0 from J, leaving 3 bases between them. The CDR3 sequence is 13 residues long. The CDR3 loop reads CASSLAYQETQYF. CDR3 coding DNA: TGCGCCAGCAGCTTGGCCTACCAAGAGACCCAGTACTTC.

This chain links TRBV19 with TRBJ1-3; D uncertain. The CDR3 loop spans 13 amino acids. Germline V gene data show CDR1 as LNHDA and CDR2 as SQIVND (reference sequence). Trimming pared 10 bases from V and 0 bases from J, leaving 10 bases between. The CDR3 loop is CATTSTSGNTIYF. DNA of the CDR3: TGTGCCACCACCAGCACCTCTGGAAACACCATATATTTT.

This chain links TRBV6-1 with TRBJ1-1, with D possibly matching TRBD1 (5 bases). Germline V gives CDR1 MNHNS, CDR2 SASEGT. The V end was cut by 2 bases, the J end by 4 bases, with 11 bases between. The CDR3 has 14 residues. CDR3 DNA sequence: TGTGCCAGCAGTGAAAGCGGGGGTGTCACTGAAGCTTTCTTT. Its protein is CASSESGGVTEAFF.

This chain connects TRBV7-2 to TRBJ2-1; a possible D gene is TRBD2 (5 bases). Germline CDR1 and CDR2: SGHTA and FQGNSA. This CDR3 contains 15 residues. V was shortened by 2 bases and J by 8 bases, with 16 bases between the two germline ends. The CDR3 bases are TGTGCCAGCAGCTTAAAAGGTGGGAGAGGCGATGAGCAGTTCTTC. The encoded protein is CASSLKGGRGDEQFF.

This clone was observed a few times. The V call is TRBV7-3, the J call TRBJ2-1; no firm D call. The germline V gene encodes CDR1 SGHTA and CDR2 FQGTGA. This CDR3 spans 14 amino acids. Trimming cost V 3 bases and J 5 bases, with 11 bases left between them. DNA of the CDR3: TGTGCCAGCAGCTTGGGCCGGCAACACAATGAGCAGTTCTTC. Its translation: CASSLGRQHNEQFF.

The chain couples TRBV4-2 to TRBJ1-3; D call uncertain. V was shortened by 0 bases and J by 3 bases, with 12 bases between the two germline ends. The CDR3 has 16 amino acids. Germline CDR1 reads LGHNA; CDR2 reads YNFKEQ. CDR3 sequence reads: CASSQDSDHLGNTIYF. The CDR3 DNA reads TGTGCCAGCAGCCAAGATAGTGATCACCTTGGAAACACCATATATTTT.

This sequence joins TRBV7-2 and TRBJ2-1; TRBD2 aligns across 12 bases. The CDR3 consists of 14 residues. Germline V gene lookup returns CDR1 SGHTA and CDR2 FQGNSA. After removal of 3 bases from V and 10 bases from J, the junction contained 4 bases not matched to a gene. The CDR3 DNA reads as TGTGCCAGCAGCTTCCTAGCGGGAGGGGGAGAGCAGTTCTTC. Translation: CASSFLAGGGEQFF. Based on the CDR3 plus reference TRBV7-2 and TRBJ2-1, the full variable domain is GAGVSQSPSNKVTEKGKDVELRCDPISGHTALYWYRQSLGQGLEFLIYFQGNSAPDKSGLPSDRFSAERTGGSVSTLTIQRTQQEDSAVYLCASSFLAGGGEQFFGPGTRLTVL.